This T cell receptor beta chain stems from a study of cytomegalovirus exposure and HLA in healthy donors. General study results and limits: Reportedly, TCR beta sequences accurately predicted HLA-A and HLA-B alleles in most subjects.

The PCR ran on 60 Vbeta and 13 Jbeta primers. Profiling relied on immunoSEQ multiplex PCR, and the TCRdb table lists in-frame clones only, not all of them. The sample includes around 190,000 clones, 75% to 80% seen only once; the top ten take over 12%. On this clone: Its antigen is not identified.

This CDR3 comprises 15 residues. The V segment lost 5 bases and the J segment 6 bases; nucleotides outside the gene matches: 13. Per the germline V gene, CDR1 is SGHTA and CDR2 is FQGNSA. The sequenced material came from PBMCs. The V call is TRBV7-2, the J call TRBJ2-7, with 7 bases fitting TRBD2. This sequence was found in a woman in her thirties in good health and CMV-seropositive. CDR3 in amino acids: CASSPWGEGGGEQYF. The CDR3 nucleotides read TGTGCCAGCAGCCCCTGGGGGGAAGGCGGGGGCGAGCAGTACTTC.